This is a list of T cell receptor beta chains from one sample in a study of shared clonotypes between healthy human individuals. Clones were sequenced by immunoSEQ multiplex PCR, and TCRdb holds only the in-frame ones, with some missing. The repertoire includes 560,000 or so clones, roughly 96% of them detected once, and about 0.12% sits in the top ten. The specimen was naive CD8+ T cells sorted from blood. These receptors were taken from a woman aged 25 to 39 in good health. The CDR3 runs from the conserved cysteine through the conserved F or W. The order of the fields is D gene, clone size, V gene, J gene, CDR3 protein, CDR3 DNA. The D gene is left open where the match is weak. Expanded clones get a size class; other rows say once, few or many, or leave the size out.

d_gene: .
abundance: .
v_gene: TRBV5-1
j_gene: TRBJ2-2
CDR3aa: CASSLIRERVGELFF
CDR3nt: TGCGCCAGCAGCTTGATCCGGGAGAGGGTCGGGGAGCTGTTTTTT

d_gene: TRBD2
abundance: .
v_gene: TRBV4-1
j_gene: TRBJ2-1
CDR3aa: CASSPPPGRELNEQFF
CDR3nt: TGCGCCAGCAGCCCCCCCCCAGGGCGGGAGTTGAATGAGCAGTTCTTC

d_gene: .
abundance: .
v_gene: TRBV29-1
j_gene: TRBJ2-1
CDR3aa: CSVEDRTYNEQFF
CDR3nt: TGCAGCGTTGAAGACAGGACCTACAATGAGCAGTTCTTC

d_gene: .
abundance: .
v_gene: TRBV10-3
j_gene: TRBJ1-1
CDR3aa: CAIMGEMNTEAFF
CDR3nt: TGTGCCATCATGGGGGAGATGAACACTGAAGCTTTCTTT

d_gene: TRBD1
abundance: .
v_gene: TRBV27
j_gene: TRBJ2-1
CDR3aa: CASSLPTGGPAWEQFF
CDR3nt: TGTGCCAGCAGTTTACCGACAGGGGGCCCAGCATGGGAGCAGTTCTTC

d_gene: .
abundance: few
v_gene: TRBV11-2
j_gene: TRBJ1-5
CDR3aa: CASSHGESNQPQHF
CDR3nt: TGTGCCAGCAGCCACGGAGAAAGCAATCAGCCCCAGCATTTT

d_gene: TRBD1
abundance: .
v_gene: TRBV6-4
j_gene: TRBJ1-2
CDR3aa: CASSSRDRGRAF
CDR3nt: TGTGCCAGCAGTTCGAGGGACAGGGGAAGGGCCTTC

d_gene: .
abundance: .
v_gene: TRBV11-3
j_gene: TRBJ2-1
CDR3aa: CASSTLYRGTYNEQFF
CDR3nt: TGTGCCAGCAGCACCCTCTATCGGGGAACCTACAATGAGCAGTTCTTC

d_gene: .
abundance: .
v_gene: TRBV10-3
j_gene: TRBJ2-5
CDR3aa: CAISDFVDETQYF
CDR3nt: TGTGCCATCAGTGATTTTGTGGACGAGACCCAGTACTTC

d_gene: .
abundance: .
v_gene: TRBV9
j_gene: TRBJ1-4
CDR3aa: CASSVSAGVTNEKLFF
CDR3nt: TGTGCCAGCAGCGTTTCCGCAGGGGTGACTAATGAAAAACTGTTTTTT

d_gene: TRBD2
abundance: .
v_gene: TRBV6-5
j_gene: TRBJ2-1
CDR3aa: CASMGGYDEQFF
CDR3nt: TGTGCCAGCATGGGGGGGTATGATGAGCAGTTCTTC

d_gene: .
abundance: .
v_gene: TRBV9
j_gene: TRBJ1-2
CDR3aa: CASSGFESYGYTF
CDR3nt: TGTGCCAGCAGCGGCTTCGAGAGCTATGGCTACACCTTC

d_gene: .
abundance: .
v_gene: TRBV11-2
j_gene: TRBJ2-7
CDR3aa: CASSSPLTREQYF
CDR3nt: TGTGCCAGCAGCTCCCCCCTGACCCGCGAGCAGTACTTC

d_gene: TRBD2
abundance: .
v_gene: TRBV5-1
j_gene: TRBJ2-1
CDR3aa: CASSPRGGSDEQFF
CDR3nt: TGCGCCAGCAGCCCACGGGGCGGGAGTGATGAGCAGTTCTTC

d_gene: TRBD2
abundance: .
v_gene: TRBV6-4
j_gene: TRBJ2-2
CDR3aa: CASSDRPGTSNPGELFF
CDR3nt: TGTGCCAGCAGTGACAGGCCCGGGACTAGTAATCCCGGGGAGCTGTTTTTT

d_gene: TRBD2
abundance: .
v_gene: TRBV6-1
j_gene: TRBJ2-1
CDR3aa: CASSELAGGPYEQFF
CDR3nt: TGTGCCAGCAGTGAACTAGCGGGAGGGCCTTATGAGCAGTTCTTC

d_gene: .
abundance: .
v_gene: TRBV19
j_gene: TRBJ2-4
CDR3aa: CASSTVRRIQYF
CDR3nt: TGTGCCAGTAGTACAGTTAGGCGCATTCAGTACTTC

d_gene: TRBD1
abundance: .
v_gene: TRBV9
j_gene: TRBJ1-5
CDR3aa: CASSVGQGRNQPQHF
CDR3nt: TGTGCCAGCAGCGTTGGACAGGGCAGAAATCAGCCCCAGCATTTT

d_gene: TRBD2
abundance: .
v_gene: TRBV7-2
j_gene: TRBJ2-1
CDR3aa: CASSLEREGQNEQFF
CDR3nt: TGTGCCAGCAGCCTAGAGCGGGAGGGCCAGAATGAGCAGTTCTTC

d_gene: TRBD2
abundance: .
v_gene: TRBV29-1
j_gene: TRBJ2-2
CDR3aa: CSVAIRAGVFGELFF
CDR3nt: TGCAGCGTTGCCATTCGTGCGGGAGTGTTCGGGGAGCTGTTTTTT

d_gene: TRBD1
abundance: .
v_gene: TRBV28
j_gene: TRBJ2-5
CDR3aa: CASSPGTAQETQYF
CDR3nt: TGTGCCAGCAGTCCCGGGACAGCCCAAGAGACCCAGTACTTC

d_gene: .
abundance: .
v_gene: TRBV6-1
j_gene: TRBJ2-7
CDR3aa: CSSTDFMREQYF
CDR3nt: TGTTCATCGACAGACTTCATGCGCGAGCAGTACTTC

d_gene: .
abundance: .
v_gene: TRBV27
j_gene: TRBJ1-1
CDR3aa: CASSLSGAMNTEAFF
CDR3nt: TGTGCCAGCAGTTTATCGGGCGCGATGAACACTGAAGCTTTCTTT

d_gene: TRBD1
abundance: once
v_gene: TRBV28
j_gene: TRBJ2-3
CDR3aa: CASSFSIRDRQATDTQYF
CDR3nt: TGTGCCAGCAGTTTCTCTATCCGGGACAGACAAGCCACAGATACGCAGTATTTT

d_gene: .
abundance: few
v_gene: TRBV10-1
j_gene: TRBJ1-1
CDR3aa: CASSESTGTEAFF
CDR3nt: TGCGCCAGCAGTGAGTCGACCGGTACTGAAGCTTTCTTT

d_gene: TRBD2
abundance: once
v_gene: TRBV11-2
j_gene: TRBJ2-3
CDR3aa: CASSLLAGHTDTQYF
CDR3nt: TGTGCCAGCAGCTTACTAGCGGGACACACAGATACGCAGTATTTT

d_gene: .
abundance: .
v_gene: TRBV28
j_gene: TRBJ2-1
CDR3aa: CASSFSGGSYNEQFF
CDR3nt: TGTGCCAGCAGTTTCTCCGGGGGCTCCTACAATGAGCAGTTCTTC

d_gene: TRBD2
abundance: .
v_gene: TRBV7-8
j_gene: TRBJ2-2
CDR3aa: CASSLPLVAGNTGELFF
CDR3nt: TGTGCCAGCAGCCTTCCTCTGGTAGCGGGGAACACCGGGGAGCTGTTTTTT

d_gene: TRBD2
abundance: .
v_gene: TRBV5-4
j_gene: TRBJ2-5
CDR3aa: CASSSLAGGSRTQYF
CDR3nt: TGTGCCAGCAGCTCCCTAGCGGGAGGGTCCAGAACCCAGTACTTC

d_gene: .
abundance: once
v_gene: TRBV28
j_gene: TRBJ1-4
CDR3aa: CASSPLGLTNEKLFF
CDR3nt: TGTGCCAGCAGTCCCCTAGGGTTAACTAATGAAAAACTGTTTTTT

d_gene: TRBD1
abundance: .
v_gene: TRBV7-9
j_gene: TRBJ1-4
CDR3aa: CASSPQGMGEKLFF
CDR3nt: TGTGCCAGCAGCCCACAGGGGATGGGTGAAAAACTGTTTTTT

d_gene: TRBD1
abundance: .
v_gene: TRBV29-1
j_gene: TRBJ1-2
CDR3aa: CSALYTGTGYGYTF
CDR3nt: TGCAGCGCTCTTTACACCGGGACAGGCTATGGCTACACCTTC

d_gene: TRBD1
abundance: .
v_gene: TRBV13
j_gene: TRBJ2-1
CDR3aa: CASSLGGTGGTSNEQFF
CDR3nt: TGTGCCAGCAGCTTAGGTGGGACAGGGGGTACGAGCAATGAGCAGTTCTTC

d_gene: TRBD2
abundance: .
v_gene: TRBV7-2
j_gene: TRBJ2-3
CDR3aa: CASSYSGRAGDTQYF
CDR3nt: TGTGCCAGCAGCTACAGCGGGAGGGCTGGGGATACGCAGTATTTT

d_gene: .
abundance: few
v_gene: TRBV29-1
j_gene: TRBJ1-1
CDR3aa: CSAVGMNTEAFF
CDR3nt: TGCAGTGCGGTGGGGATGAACACTGAAGCTTTCTTT

d_gene: .
abundance: .
v_gene: TRBV9
j_gene: TRBJ2-5
CDR3aa: CASSVGGSGETQYF
CDR3nt: TGTGCCAGCAGCGTAGGTGGGAGTGGTGAGACCCAGTACTTC

d_gene: .
abundance: .
v_gene: TRBV5-4
j_gene: TRBJ2-5
CDR3aa: CASSQGTMYQETQYF
CDR3nt: TGTGCCAGCAGCCAGGGGACTATGTACCAAGAGACCCAGTACTTC

d_gene: TRBD1
abundance: .
v_gene: TRBV15
j_gene: TRBJ2-3
CDR3aa: CATSRGTGRDTQYF
CDR3nt: TGTGCCACCAGCAGGGGGACAGGGCGGGATACGCAGTATTTT

d_gene: .
abundance: .
v_gene: TRBV6-5
j_gene: TRBJ2-5
CDR3aa: CASSYSITLGEQYF
CDR3nt: TGTGCCAGCAGTTACTCGATTACTCTAGGGGAGCAGTACTTC

d_gene: TRBD1
abundance: once
v_gene: TRBV28
j_gene: TRBJ2-7
CDR3aa: CASSFGQGYEQYF
CDR3nt: TGTGCCAGCAGTTTTGGACAGGGCTACGAGCAGTACTTC

d_gene: .
abundance: .
v_gene: TRBV27
j_gene: TRBJ2-3
CDR3aa: CASRGPITDTQYF
CDR3nt: TGTGCCAGCAGGGGGCCGATCACAGATACGCAGTATTTT

d_gene: .
abundance: .
v_gene: TRBV4-1
j_gene: TRBJ2-7
CDR3aa: CASSALVGYEQYF
CDR3nt: TGCGCCAGCAGCGCCTTGGTAGGATACGAGCAGTACTTC

d_gene: .
abundance: few
v_gene: TRBV28
j_gene: TRBJ1-5
CDR3aa: CASSPAEWNQPQHF
CDR3nt: TGTGCCAGCAGTCCCGCTGAATGGAATCAGCCCCAGCATTTT

d_gene: .
abundance: .
v_gene: TRBV27
j_gene: TRBJ2-7
CDR3aa: CASRPAGTLSSYEQYF
CDR3nt: TGTGCCAGCAGACCCGCGGGCACCCTTAGCTCCTACGAGCAGTACTTC

d_gene: .
abundance: .
v_gene: TRBV28
j_gene: TRBJ2-2
CDR3aa: CASSAGLSNTGELFF
CDR3nt: TGTGCCAGCAGCGCGGGACTGTCAAACACCGGGGAGCTGTTTTTT

d_gene: TRBD1
abundance: .
v_gene: TRBV27
j_gene: TRBJ2-7
CDR3aa: CASSLWGQGVEQYF
CDR3nt: TGTGCCAGCAGTTTATGGGGACAGGGAGTCGAGCAGTACTTC

d_gene: .
abundance: .
v_gene: TRBV7-8
j_gene: TRBJ2-7
CDR3aa: CASSDQKNEQYF
CDR3nt: TGTGCCAGCTCTGACCAGAAGAACGAGCAGTACTTC

d_gene: .
abundance: .
v_gene: TRBV14
j_gene: TRBJ2-7
CDR3aa: CASSQEGRGHEQYF
CDR3nt: TGTGCCAGCAGCCAAGAAGGTCGAGGGCACGAGCAGTACTTC

d_gene: TRBD2
abundance: .
v_gene: TRBV29-1
j_gene: TRBJ2-3
CDR3aa: CSVGLAGVGDTQYF
CDR3nt: TGCAGCGTTGGACTAGCGGGAGTTGGGGATACGCAGTATTTT

d_gene: .
abundance: .
v_gene: TRBV6-1
j_gene: TRBJ1-2
CDR3aa: CASTGDFYGYTF
CDR3nt: TGTGCCAGCACCGGGGACTTCTATGGCTACACCTTC

d_gene: TRBD1
abundance: .
v_gene: TRBV7-9
j_gene: TRBJ2-2
CDR3aa: CASIFRAEPGQGNTGELFF
CDR3nt: TGTGCCAGCATCTTTCGGGCGGAACCGGGACAGGGGAACACCGGGGAGCTGTTTTTT

d_gene: TRBD2
abundance: .
v_gene: TRBV7-3
j_gene: TRBJ2-3
CDR3aa: CASSLAGGPGDTQYF
CDR3nt: TGTGCCAGCAGCTTAGCGGGAGGGCCCGGAGATACGCAGTATTTT

d_gene: .
abundance: .
v_gene: TRBV5-4
j_gene: TRBJ2-7
CDR3aa: CASSLAPGTGSSYEQYF
CDR3nt: TGTGCCAGCAGCTTAGCTCCGGGGACGGGGAGCTCCTACGAGCAGTACTTC

d_gene: TRBD1
abundance: .
v_gene: TRBV27
j_gene: TRBJ2-4
CDR3aa: CASSSILGTALAKNIQYF
CDR3nt: TGTGCCAGCAGTTCCATACTTGGGACAGCCCTAGCCAAAAACATTCAGTACTTC

d_gene: .
abundance: .
v_gene: TRBV6-5
j_gene: TRBJ1-2
CDR3aa: CASKEVPQGYGYTF
CDR3nt: TGTGCCAGCAAGGAAGTCCCCCAGGGCTATGGCTACACCTTC

d_gene: .
abundance: .
v_gene: TRBV5-6
j_gene: TRBJ2-3
CDR3aa: CASSPASQTQYF
CDR3nt: TGTGCCAGCAGCCCAGCTTCCCAGACGCAGTATTTT

d_gene: TRBD1
abundance: .
v_gene: TRBV13
j_gene: TRBJ2-1
CDR3aa: CASSQIGQGNGHEQFF
CDR3nt: TGTGCCAGCAGTCAAATAGGACAGGGGAACGGTCATGAGCAGTTCTTC

d_gene: .
abundance: .
v_gene: TRBV13
j_gene: TRBJ1-2
CDR3aa: CASSHSTVLTGYTF
CDR3nt: TGTGCCAGCAGCCACTCGACGGTACTAACCGGCTACACCTTC

d_gene: TRBD2
abundance: .
v_gene: TRBV5-8
j_gene: TRBJ2-2
CDR3aa: CASSLLAGADTGELFF
CDR3nt: TGTGCCAGCAGCTTGCTAGCGGGAGCGGACACCGGGGAGCTGTTTTTT

d_gene: TRBD2
abundance: .
v_gene: TRBV7-9
j_gene: TRBJ2-7
CDR3aa: CASSLGASGTSYEQYF
CDR3nt: TGTGCCAGCAGCTTAGGGGCTAGCGGGACCTCCTACGAGCAGTACTTC